This record concerns one T cell receptor (beta chain) sequence. It lacks a known antigen. No base qualities exist here, and no much larger clone lies one base off it. The data stem from a study of cytomegalovirus exposure and HLA in healthy donors (dated by TCRdb to about 2017). For the wider study: According to an earlier analysis of several hundred of the donors, 150 million to 200 million T cells yielded roughly 110 million unique TCR beta sequences and about 300 Gb of sequence data. Roughly 300 gigabases of sequencing data and around 90 million unique TCR sequences made up an early release that covered 500 to 700 HLA-typed donors. The genetic ancestry cluster associated with self-reported Caucasian donors included 81% of the roughly 400 genotyped donors. The study was designed to test whether signatures of past pathogen exposure could be identified by cataloging public T cell receptors. Using immunosequencing, the study profiled T cell repertoires from about 650 subjects and related those repertoires to cytomegalovirus serostatus. In addition to the first cohort of 666 subjects, a separate validation cohort of around 110 different subjects was used. To predict cytomegalovirus infection status, the study combined high-throughput TCR immunosequencing, statistical association of individual TCRs with disease status, and machine learning. To study patterns of TCR occurrence, a later analysis re-analyzed previously published TCR beta repertoires from around 670 donors and added high-resolution HLA genotyping. Rather than using new phenotypic data, the later analysis identified candidate immune exposures from TCR beta sequences and from how often those sequences occurred across donors. An earlier analysis of 587 of the donors used high-throughput TCR beta sequencing to judge whether each TCR beta V gene segment behaved as functional or pseudogenic. Donor age, sex, ethnicity and CMV serostatus were collected together with the repertoire data. A later genetic analysis took genome-wide SNP genotypes for about 65% of the 666 donors and used that subset as a discovery cohort. All discovery cohort repertoires had been generated using a single sequencing platform. HLA typing covered class I and class II loci at four-digit resolution. The number of donors typed differed by locus, with 629-630 for A, B, C, DRB1 and DQB1, more than 500 for DQA1, 600 to 610 for DPA1, and around 450 for DPB1. About five DR-DQ haplotypes were treated as single units for association and clustering because of strong linkage in the cohort. Among roughly 400 genotyped donors of the cohort, an average of roughly 230,000 unique TCR beta nucleotide sequences was sequenced per donor, of which about 19% were non-productive.

Points the paper makes about the study in general: V-gene and J-gene trimming of TCR beta chains was associated with a missense DCLRE1C variant in a later genetic analysis, and the association was replicated in an independent cohort. Linkage disequilibrium might explain the correlated functional status among segregating V segments, but an unknown experimental factor could not be excluded. According to a later analysis, parvovirus B19, influenza, CMV and Epstein-Barr virus appeared linked to several top co-occurrence clusters. Most CMV-associated TCR beta chains appeared to be HLA-restricted in a later analysis, and the HLA associations seemed to be driven largely by CMV exposure. Immune exposure information for the cohort was limited to CMV serostatus. Only TCR beta chains were sequenced in this cohort, and the absence of alpha or paired-chain data limited detectable features. Because HLA typing was unavailable for some donors at each locus, only the typed subset was used in association tests. The study gave a list of under 200 TCR beta chains associated with cytomegalovirus. In a later analysis, HLA-associated TCR beta chains showed more clonal expansion and lower generation probabilities than non-associated chains that were equally common. Presence/absence analyses assumed roughly uniform sequencing depth across donors, an assumption that may not hold. A further reported finding was that TCR beta sequences accurately predicted the HLA-A and HLA-B alleles for most subjects in the first cohort. In vitro tests confirmed that a few of the cytomegalovirus-associated TCR beta chains recognize cytomegalovirus antigens. In an earlier analysis of several hundred of the donors, most TCR beta V segments were observed in productive rearrangements about 90% or about 30% of the time, broadly matching IMGT annotations. The 87-base-pair reads could not distinguish some IMGT-functional V segments, including TRBV6-2 and TRBV6-3, so those segments were excluded. Cytomegalovirus status was reported to be diagnosed by the classifier with high specificity and sensitivity in both the original and validation cohorts. Most TCR sequences were seen in very few donors, while some public TCRs were found in many individuals. At a false discovery rate of 0.05, a later analysis linked approximately 18,000 TCR beta sequences to specific HLA alleles. Strong co-occurrence of HLA alleles, especially DR and DQ, made assigning TCR associations to individual alleles difficult. In a later genetic analysis, fewer N-insertions in productive TCRs were reported among donors in an Asian-associated ancestry cluster than the roughly 710-donor mean. Seventeen rarely observed V segments, including chromosome 9 orphons, were excluded from the earlier analysis of almost 600 of the donors because counts were too low. According to a later analysis, TCR association rates differed among HLA loci, with DRB1 alleles showing the most associated TCRs and HLA-C alleles showing the fewest. A cluster of highly shared sequence variants was judged likely to be a technical artifact of the sequencing pipeline. The authors suggested that the approach could potentially be generalized to other disease states and immunological phenotypes.

The cohort consisted of more than 650 healthy bone marrow donors. Cohort members were all nominally healthy when sampled, although unrecorded immune exposures were likely present. The donor was CMV seropositive and was included in the group of 250 to 300 seropositive cohort members. Each donor provided a peripheral blood sample, and peripheral blood mononuclear cells were used for TCR beta sequencing. The Qiagen DNeasy Blood Extraction Kit was used to extract genomic DNA from the blood cell samples. V gives up 7 bases and J gives up 1 base, and the segment between their germline ends measures 10 bases. Sequences MNHNY (CDR1) and SVGAGI (CDR2) are obtained from the germline V gene (reference sequence). Reading from cysteine to phenylalanine, the CDR3 counts 13 amino acids. The DNA shown is the 39-base CDR3, in frame from base 1. The receptor library was made with the immunoSEQ multiplex PCR assay. The multiplex PCR relied on a mix of 60 forward primers for TCR Vbeta segments and 13 reverse primers for TCR Jbeta segments. A multiplex PCR assay on genomic DNA amplified the CDR3 region of rearranged TCR beta genes. Amplified TCR beta libraries were sequenced as 87-base-pair reads on the Illumina HiSeq System. As for how the authors treated the data: Across the 700 or so repertoires, a later analysis counted roughly 77 million unique TCR beta chains, around 11 million of which were shared by at least two donors. A nearest-neighbor algorithm error-corrected the raw reads and collapsed the reads into unique sequences, merging closely related sequences to remove PCR and sequencing errors. To assign V, D and J gene segments, CDR3 sequences were aligned to IMGT reference sequences. For a sequence to be retained, a match of at least six nucleotides was required to both a V gene segment and a J gene segment. Rearrangements were classified as productive when the CDR3 lacked stop codons and remained in frame with V and J, and all other rearrangements were classified as non-productive. CDR3 was defined by IMGT convention, running from the second conserved V-encoded cysteine to the conserved J-encoded phenylalanine. Sequences without an unambiguous match to a single V gene segment were excluded from the earlier analysis of almost 600 of the donors. In an earlier analysis of 587 of the donors, V segments were called functional above 56.7% productive rearrangements and were called segregating when the between-donor standard deviation exceeded 5%. A statistical classification framework was developed to diagnose cytomegalovirus status using the catalog of TCR beta chain sequences. V and J gene assignment, in a later analysis, came from comparing TCR nucleotide sequences with IMGT/GENE-DB human TR gene sequences. In a later analysis, CDR3 sequences and most-parsimonious VDJ recombination scenarios were assigned using the TCRdist pipeline. In a later analysis, every TCR beta chain was defined by the combination of its CDR3 amino acid sequence and its V-gene family, and reads without a unique V-gene family were dropped. In a later analysis, fewer than 600 highly shared, low-generation-probability nucleotide sequences were removed to address suspected cross-contamination and a sequencing artifact. A later analysis calculated a clonal expansion index for each public chain from normalized within-repertoire ranks of inferred template counts. In a later analysis, generation probabilities were computed using a VDJ recombination model fitted to out-of-frame rearrangements, and the results were checked against IGoR. A later analysis scored TCR-TCR, TCR-HLA and TCR-CMV co-occurrence with hypergeometric tests, applying a repertoire-size bias correction to TCR pairs. A later analysis estimated false discovery rates by permuting HLA or CMV assignments 20 times. In a later analysis, co-occurring TCRs were grouped with DBSCAN, and TCRdist sequence similarity was added when clustering was performed within HLA-allele-positive subsets. Repertoires with fewer than 30,000 or more than 120,000 public chains were left out of co-occurrence clustering, as were a few repertoires with anomalous nucleotide sharing. Imported from immuneACCESS, the table was reduced by TCRdb to in-frame sequences with V and J called. These copies leave out some clones; in studies compared against another copy, an unresolved V gene accounts for under half, and the cause of the remainder is not known. V and J calls and clone size are those listed in that table; D and trimming were worked out from the DNA. The sample yields 100,000 to 150,000 clones; 77% were counted once. The ten largest account for 13% of the sample.

This TCR was sampled from a woman in her thirties or forties in good health and CMV-seropositive. Sequencing input: PBMCs. The chain is encoded by TRBV6-6 joined to TRBJ1-1; the D gene is perhaps TRBD1, from 6 matching bases. The sequenced DNA: TGTGCCAGCAAGGGACATTGGAACACTGAAGCTTTCTTT. It specifies CASKGHWNTEAFF.